Presented here are 32 T cell receptor beta chains from one specimen sequenced in a study of cytomegalovirus exposure and HLA in healthy donors. Only in-frame clones appear in the TCRdb table, and some are missing; sequencing was by immunoSEQ multiplex PCR. The data show a few hundred thousand clones, with 70% to 90% seen just once and 0.84% held by the top ten. Material for sequencing was PBMCs. The receptors shown here come from a young woman in good health and CMV-seronegative.

This clone appeared a single time. The rearrangement uses TRBV7-6 and TRBJ2-2, with TRBD2 matching 7 bases. J was trimmed by 0 bases and V by 0 bases; bases with no gene match: 7. The germline V gene has CDR1 SGHVS and CDR2 FNYEAQ. This CDR3 comprises 18 residues. The CDR3 sequence: CASSLALRTRPNTGELFF. The CDR3 DNA follows: TGTGCCAGCAGCTTAGCGTTGAGGACTAGGCCGAACACCGGGGAGCTGTTTTTT.

The chain combines TRBV7-2 with TRBJ2-3; 10 bases are shared with TRBD1. After removal of 5 bases from V and 3 bases from J, the junction contained 5 bases not matched to a gene. Germline-derived CDR1 and CDR2 are SGHTA and FQGNSA. The CDR3 covers 15 residues. In DNA, the CDR3 is TGTGCCAGCAGCCAAGACAGGGGGCGGACAGATACGCAGTATTTT. Translated, it gives CASSQDRGRTDTQYF.

This rearrangement joins TRBV19 to TRBJ2-7, with TRBD2 matching 10 bases. Trimming took 6 bases from V and 3 from J; bases not matched to a gene: 8. This CDR3 is 15 amino acids long. Per the germline V gene, CDR1 is LNHDA and CDR2 is SQIVND (reference sequence). The CDR3 region has the DNA TGTGCCAGTAGAAAGCGGGAGGGTCTATTCTACGAGCAGTACTTC. This translates into CASRKREGLFYEQYF.

This chain connects TRBV27 to TRBJ1-4; D may be TRBD1 (6 bases). V lost 2 bases, J lost 7 bases, and 17 bases lay in between. The germline gives CDR1 MNHEY, CDR2 SMNVEV (reference sequence). The CDR3 loop spans 16 amino acids. The CDR3 coding sequence is TGTGCCAGCAGTTTAACCGGGACATGGGCAGGTGAAAAACTGTTTTTT. It encodes CASSLTGTWAGEKLFF.

This clone was seen a handful of times. Other DNA sequences in the sample encode the same CDR3. The chain recombines TRBV7-2 with TRBJ1-1, with D perhaps TRBD1 (5 bases). CDR1 is SGHTA and CDR2 is FQGNSA in the germline V gene. This CDR3 is 14 amino acids long. Trimming stripped 2 bases from V and 2 bases from J, with 9 bases between. The CDR3 DNA reads TGTGCCAGCAGCTTACAGGGCAGAAACACTGAAGCTTTCTTT. Protein: CASSLQGRNTEAFF.

The rearrangement joins TRBV4-1 to TRBJ2-1; TRBD1 might be the D (6 bases). This CDR3 has 14 amino acids. Germline lookup yields CDR1 MGHRA and CDR2 YSYEKL. The V end lost 6 bases, the J end lost 8 bases, and 17 bases lay between the germline ends. CDR3 residues: CASSRGRGHDEQFF. The DNA of the CDR3 is TGCGCCAGCAGTCGCGGCAGGGGTCACGATGAGCAGTTCTTC.

This clone is a singleton in its sample. The chain is built from TRBV28 and TRBJ2-2; no firm D call. V was trimmed by 7 bases and J by 0 bases, leaving 12 bases between them. The CDR3 loop spans 15 amino acids. CDR1 MDHEN and CDR2 SYDVKM come from the germline V gene. CDR3 nucleotides: TGTGCCAGCATCGGTCATCCCGCGAACACCGGGGAGCTGTTTTTT. Its protein is CASIGHPANTGELFF.

The chain joins TRBV28 to TRBJ2-7, with TRBD1 matching over 9 bases. J was trimmed by 2 bases and V by 5 bases; bases with no gene match: 10. The CDR3 runs to 16 residues. Per germline, CDR1 MDHEN and CDR2 SYDVKM. For the CDR3, the DNA is TGTGCCAGCAGTCCCCGGGACAGGGTGGGGGCCTACGAGCAGTACTTC. Its protein is CASSPRDRVGAYEQYF. The entire variable domain, with the rest obtained from reference TRBV28 and TRBJ2-7, is as follows: DVKVTQSSRYLVKRTGEKVFLECVQDMDHENMFWYRQDPGLGLRLIYFSYDVKMKEKGDIPEGYSVSREKKERFSLILESASTNQTSMYLCASSPRDRVGAYEQYFGPGTRLTVT.

V gene TRBV4-1 combines with J gene TRBJ2-1, with D perhaps matching TRBD2 (6 bases). The CDR3 contains 14 residues. V was pared by 3 bases and J by 1 base, with 7 bases between. Germline CDR1 is MGHRA and CDR2 is YSYEKL. CDR3 nucleotides: TGCGCCAGCAGCCACGGGGGATCCTACAATGAGCAGTTCTTC. It specifies CASSHGGSYNEQFF.

On this clone itself: The junction departs from the called germline gene at one end, perhaps through a read error. This sequence joins TRBV5-1 and TRBJ2-7; tentatively, D is TRBD1 (5 bases). Germline lookup yields CDR1 SGHRS and CDR2 YFSETQ. The CDR3 is 13 amino acids. The CDR3 reads CASSLDGAEEDNF. The CDR3 DNA sequence: TGCGCCAGCAGCTTGGATGGGGCAGAAGAAGATAACTTC.

This sequence joins TRBV11-2 and TRBJ1-5, with D perhaps TRBD1 (5 bases). This CDR3 is built from 15 residues. Germline CDR1 is SGHAT and CDR2 is FQNNGV. V lost 0 bases to trimming and J lost 4 bases, with 10 bases between them. The DNA for the CDR3 is TGTGCCAGCAGCTTAGAACGGGAGGGGAATCAGCCCCAGCATTTT. Its translation is CASSLEREGNQPQHF.

This chain connects TRBV15 to TRBJ2-2; D is perhaps TRBD1 (6 bases). This CDR3 comprises 14 residues. CDR1 and CDR2 (germline): LNHNV, YYDKDF (reference sequence). Deletions cut 6 bases from V and 2 bases from J, with 10 bases between. The CDR3 coding sequence is TGTGCCACCAGTCGGGACACAAACACCGGGGAGCTGTTTTTT. Amino acids: CATSRDTNTGELFF.

V usage is TRBV5-4 and J usage is TRBJ1-1, with a possible D match to TRBD1 (5 bases). The CDR3 has 14 residues. V was cut by 0 bases and J by 4 bases, with 10 bases left in between. Germline CDR1 reads SGHNT; CDR2 reads YYREEE (reference sequence). As DNA, the CDR3 is TGTGCCAGCAGCTTGGAAGTCGGGGGCACTGAAGCTTTCTTT. Amino acids: CASSLEVGGTEAFF.

The J gene is TRBJ2-2, the V gene TRBV5-1, with TRBD2 matching 14 bases. This CDR3 has 18 amino acids. Germline V CDR1 and CDR2: SGHRS, YFSETQ. The V gene end was trimmed by 4 bases and the J gene end by 1 base; junction bases not matched to a gene: 6. The CDR3 nucleotides read TGCGCCAGCAGCCCGGGACTAGCGGGAGTGGGGAACACCGGGGAGCTGTTTTTT. Translation: CASSPGLAGVGNTGELFF.

The rearrangement joins TRBV29-1 to TRBJ2-5, with D possibly being TRBD1 (5 bases). Per germline, CDR1 SQVTM and CDR2 ANQGSEA. With 4 bases removed from V and 0 bases from J, the gap between germline ends came to 15 bases. The CDR3 is 15 amino acids. The CDR3 bases are TGCAGCGTTGGATCGGACACCCGATACCAAGAGACCCAGTACTTC. It codes for CSVGSDTRYQETQYF.

The chain is built from TRBV11-3 and TRBJ2-7; D not certain. V was cut by 3 bases and J by 10 bases, with 16 bases left in between. The germline V gene encodes CDR1 SGHNT and CDR2 YENEEA. There are 13 residues in the CDR3. This CDR3 is CASSFGAENPQYF. The CDR3 DNA is TGTGCCAGCAGCTTCGGCGCGGAGAACCCTCAGTACTTC. Using reference TRBV11-3 and TRBJ2-7 for the parts outside the CDR3, the full variable domain is EAGVVQSPRYKIIEKKQPVAFWCNPISGHNTLYWYLQNLGQGPELLIRYENEEAVDDSQLPKDRFSAERLKGVDSTLKIQPAELGDSAVYLCASSFGAENPQYFGPGTRLTVT.

This clone was found once. V usage is TRBV5-4 and J usage is TRBJ2-3; possibly TRBD1 for D (6 bases). Germline values: CDR1 SGHNT, CDR2 YYREEE (reference sequence). There are 13 residues in the CDR3. V was pared by 5 bases and J by 4 bases, with 11 bases between. CDR3 DNA sequence: TGTGCCAGCAGTGCGACAGGTCCAGATACGCAGTATTTT. Protein sequence: CASSATGPDTQYF.

The V call is TRBV28, the J call TRBJ2-7, with 8 bases that match TRBD2. CDR3 size: 16 residues. CDR1 is MDHEN and CDR2 is SYDVKM in the germline V gene. With V trimmed by 5 bases and J by 2 bases, 11 bases remained unmatched. CDR3 loop: CASSPGGSGSPYEQYF. Here the CDR3 DNA reads TGTGCCAGCAGTCCCGGTGGGAGCGGGAGTCCCTACGAGCAGTACTTC.

V is TRBV5-5 and J is TRBJ1-2, with a weak D call TRBD1 (5 bases). Germline CDR1 is SGHKS and CDR2 is YYEKEE (reference sequence). The V gene lost 1 base and the J gene lost 2 bases, with 9 bases spanning the gap. CDR3 length: 14 amino acids. CDR3: CASSLTQENYGYTF. As DNA, the CDR3 is TGTGCCAGCAGCTTGACACAGGAGAACTATGGCTACACCTTC.

The rearrangement joins TRBV27 to TRBJ2-3; 7 bases map to TRBD2. The V and J ends lost 5 bases and 1 base, in that order; junction bases with no gene match: 6. The CDR3 totals 15 residues. Germline CDR1 reads MNHEY; CDR2 reads SMNVEV (reference sequence). The CDR3 DNA is TGTGCCAGCAGTACCCGGGACTACCGCACAGATACGCAGTATTTT. It codes for CASSTRDYRTDTQYF.

This clone has just one count. The chain couples TRBV7-2 to TRBJ1-2; TRBD1 might be the D (5 bases). CDR3 length equals 14 residues. V lost 5 bases to trimming and J lost 6 bases, with 16 bases between them. CDR1 and CDR2 from the germline V gene are SGHTA and FQGNSA. The CDR3 DNA follows: TGTGCCAGCAGCCTTCGACAGCGGGACGATGGCTACACCTTC. Its protein product is CASSLRQRDDGYTF.

This chain connects TRBV4-1 to TRBJ2-4, with no clear D. The ends were cut back, 1 base at V and 0 bases at J, with 10 bases in the middle. Germline V CDR1 and CDR2: MGHRA, YSYEKL. This CDR3 has 16 amino acids. The CDR3 loop reads CASSQAGWVAKNIQYF. CDR3 nucleotides: TGCGCCAGCAGCCAAGCCGGGTGGGTAGCCAAAAACATTCAGTACTTC.

The chain combines TRBV11-1 with TRBJ2-1; D remains ambiguous. Germline-derived CDR1 and CDR2 are SGHAT and FQDESV (reference sequence). V was pared by 3 bases and J by 2 bases, with 14 bases between. CDR3 length equals 16 residues. CDR3 bases: TGTGCCAGCAGCTTCTATGCTTCCCTGACCTACAATGAGCAGTTCTTC. Translation gives CASSFYASLTYNEQFF.

The chain carries TRBV2 and TRBJ2-5; 10 bases fit TRBD2. V lost 1 base and J lost 5; bases outside the gene matches: 7. The germline V gene has CDR1 SNHLY and CDR2 FYNNEI. CDR3 length equals 16 residues. The CDR3 nucleotides read TGTGCCAGCAGTGAAGTGAGCGGGAGGGCCGGGGAGACCCAGTACTTC. Translated, it gives CASSEVSGRAGETQYF.

The chain employs TRBV7-3 and TRBJ1-1; TRBD1 aligns across 8 bases. The V and J ends lost 6 bases and 3 bases, in that order; junction bases with no gene match: 3. The CDR3 is 13 amino acids. Germline CDR1 SGHTA, CDR2 FQGTGA. CDR3 loop: CASRPTGDTEAFF. DNA for the CDR3: TGTGCCAGCAGGCCGACAGGGGACACTGAAGCTTTCTTT.

The chain combines TRBV7-8 with TRBJ2-2; no clear D gene. V was clipped by 3 bases and J by 6 bases, with 5 bases between them. Germline V gene sequence: CDR1 SGHVS, CDR2 FQNEAQ. This CDR3 has 12 amino acids. CDR3 DNA sequence: TGTGCCAGCAGCTTTGTAGCCGGGGAGCTGTTTTTT. This sequence encodes CASSFVAGELFF.

The chain has TRBV5-6 and TRBJ2-1; D is possibly TRBD2 (6 bases). The germline V gene encodes CDR1 SGHDT and CDR2 YYEEEE. Trimming shortened V by 4 bases and J by 2 bases, and 13 bases separated the two germline ends. The CDR3 length is 15 residues. For the CDR3, the DNA is TGTGCCAGCAGCCCGGACCCGGGAGCCTACAATGAGCAGTTCTTC. This codes for CASSPDPGAYNEQFF.

The chain couples TRBV2 to TRBJ2-7; TRBD1 matches 11 bases. V trimming: 2 bases; J trimming: 4 bases; junction bases outside the gene matches: 1. The CDR3 consists of 14 residues. Germline loops: CDR1 SNHLY, CDR2 FYNNEI. In DNA form, the CDR3 reads TGTGCCAGCAGTGAAAGGGACAGGGGGTACGAGCAGTACTTC. This codes for CASSERDRGYEQYF.

This clone showed up just once. CDR3 sequence reads: CASSPGLAGATINEQFF. The DNA of the CDR3 is TGTGCCAGCTCACCAGGATTAGCGGGAGCTACTATCAATGAGCAGTTCTTC. This sequence joins TRBV18 and TRBJ2-1; 9 nucleotides line up with TRBD2. V gave up 2 bases and J gave up 6 bases; unmatched junction bases: 11. This CDR3 has 17 amino acids. The germline gives CDR1 KGHSH, CDR2 LQKENI.

This clone appeared a few times. The rearrangement uses TRBV2 and TRBJ2-7, with unresolved D. Germline CDR1 and CDR2: SNHLY and FYNNEI. This CDR3 has 12 residues. The germline V and J ends were trimmed by 0 bases and 6 bases, with 6 bases remaining between them. CDR3 residues: CASSEAGPEQYF. The CDR3 DNA is TGTGCCAGCAGTGAAGCTGGGCCCGAGCAGTACTTC.

This chain uses TRBV2 with TRBJ1-1, with D unclear. V lost 7 bases and J lost 1, with 10 bases in between. Germline V gene sequence: CDR1 SNHLY, CDR2 FYNNEI. The length of the CDR3 is 13 residues. The CDR3 bases are TGTGCCAGCAACGGACTGGAGAACACTGAAGCTTTCTTT. Translated, it gives CASNGLENTEAFF.

This clone was counted once. The chain couples TRBV5-1 to TRBJ2-2, with TRBD2 identical over 8 bases. The germline V gene encodes CDR1 SGHRS and CDR2 YFSETQ. The CDR3 is made up of 15 amino acids. Trimming at V came to 5 bases and at J to 6 bases, leaving 9 bases not matched to a gene. This CDR3 is CASSGQSGSSGELFF. The CDR3 DNA reads TGCGCCAGCAGTGGACAGAGCGGGAGCTCCGGGGAGCTGTTTTTT.